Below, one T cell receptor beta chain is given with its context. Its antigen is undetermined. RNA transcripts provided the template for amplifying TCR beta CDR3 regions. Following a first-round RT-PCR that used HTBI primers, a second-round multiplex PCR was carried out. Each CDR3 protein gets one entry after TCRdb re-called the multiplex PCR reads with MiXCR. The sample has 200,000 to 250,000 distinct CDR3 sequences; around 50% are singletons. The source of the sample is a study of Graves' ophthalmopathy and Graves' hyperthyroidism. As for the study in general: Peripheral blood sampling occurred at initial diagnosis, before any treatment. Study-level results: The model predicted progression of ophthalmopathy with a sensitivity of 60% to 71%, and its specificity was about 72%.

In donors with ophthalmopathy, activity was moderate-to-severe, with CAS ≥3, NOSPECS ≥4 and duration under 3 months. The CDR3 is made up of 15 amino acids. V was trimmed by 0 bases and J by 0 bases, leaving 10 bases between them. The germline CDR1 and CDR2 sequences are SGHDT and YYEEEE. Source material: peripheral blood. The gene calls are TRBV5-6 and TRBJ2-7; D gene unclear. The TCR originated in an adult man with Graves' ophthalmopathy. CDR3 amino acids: CASSLEGFSSYEQYF. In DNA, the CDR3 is TGTGCCAGCAGCTTGGAAGGGTTTAGCTCCTACGAGCAGTACTTC.